These 30 T cell receptor beta chains were all obtained from the same sample, sequenced in a study of early T cells in non-severe SARS-CoV-2 infection. TCRdb re-derived calls from the 5' RACE reads in MiXCR, one entry per CDR3 protein. This table has approximately 70,000 distinct CDR3 sequences, around 12% appearing once. Specimen: whole blood, collected at baseline. The receptors stem from an adult who was a healthcare worker with PCR-confirmed SARS-CoV-2 infection or an uninfected control (not recorded which). The donor label of this sample is uncertain.

The CDR3 region is CASAGGSQPQHF. The CDR3 DNA is TGTGCTAGTGCGGGGGGAAGTCAGCCCCAGCATTTT. The V and J genes are TRBV12-5 and TRBJ1-5; perhaps TRBD1 as D (5 bases). This CDR3 has 12 amino acids. Trimming shortened V by 7 bases and J by 6 bases, and 10 bases separated the two germline ends. Germline CDR1 is LGHNT and CDR2 is FRNRAP.

This clonotype was counted a few times. The genes are TRBV7-6 and TRBJ1-1; D is unclear. Germline V gene lookup returns CDR1 SGHVS and CDR2 FNYEAQ. V lost 1 base and J lost 14, with 17 bases in between. This CDR3 comprises 13 residues. The CDR3 reads CASSLDSRSAAFF. The CDR3 DNA follows: TGTGCCAGCAGCTTAGATAGTCGCAGCGCCGCCTTCTTT.

This clonotype has a handful of counts. The chain recombines TRBV11-2 with TRBJ2-7; the D gene is possibly TRBD1 (8 bases). The CDR3 contains 15 residues. Trimming cost V 5 bases and J 2 bases, with 16 bases left between them. Per the germline V gene, CDR1 is SGHAT and CDR2 is FQNNGV. CDR3 DNA: TGTGCCAGCAGCGCCCAACAGGGGGGGGCCTACGAGCAGTACTTC. It translates to CASSAQQGGAYEQYF.

This clonotype was observed a handful of times. The V gene is TRBV4-1, the J gene TRBJ1-2; 8 nucleotides agree with TRBD1. This CDR3 region has 14 residues. CDR1 is MGHRA, CDR2 YSYEKL, per germline. V lost 6 bases and J lost 4; bases outside the gene matches: 7. This CDR3 is CASSPGGRFYGYTF. DNA for the CDR3: TGCGCCAGCAGTCCAGGGGGCCGTTTCTATGGCTACACCTTC.

This CDR3 is CASSQFLLAGQETQYF. In nucleotides, the CDR3 is TGCGCCAGCAGCCAATTTCTCTTGGCCGGACAAGAGACCCAGTACTTC. The rearrangement joins TRBV4-3 to TRBJ2-5; no firm D call. Germline CDR1 and CDR2: LGHNA and YSLEER. The CDR3 loop spans 16 amino acids. V was trimmed by 2 bases and J by 2 bases, leaving 15 bases between them.

The gene calls are TRBV5-5 and TRBJ2-7; D uncertain. The germline V and J ends were trimmed by 0 bases and 0 bases, with 10 bases remaining between them. CDR3 length equals 15 residues. CDR1 is SGHKS and CDR2 is YYEKEE in the germline V gene (reference sequence). This CDR3 is CASSLGATSSYEQYF. The DNA for the CDR3 is TGTGCCAGCAGCTTGGGCGCGACCAGCTCCTACGAGCAGTACTTC.

This clonotype showed up many times. This chain joins TRBV5-1 and TRBJ1-2, with D unclear. CDR1 is SGHRS, CDR2 YFSETQ, per germline. V lost 6 bases and J 4 bases, leaving 19 bases between the germline ends. This CDR3 has 15 amino acids. Written as DNA, the CDR3 is TGCGCCAGCAACCCGGGTCTAACCTCGAGCTATGGCTACACCTTC. Translated, it gives CASNPGLTSSYGYTF.

This clonotype occurred a few times. This chain uses TRBV27 with TRBJ2-6; D unclear. There are 14 residues in the CDR3. Germline CDR1 reads MNHEY; CDR2 reads SMNVEV (reference sequence). V lost 2 bases to trimming and J lost 2 bases, with 4 bases between them. CDR3 coding DNA: TGTGCCAGCAGTTTAGTGCCTGGGGCCAACGTCCTGACTTTC. Amino acids: CASSLVPGANVLTF.

The rearrangement links TRBV15 to TRBJ1-2; 10 nucleotides line up with TRBD1. The CDR3 contains 16 residues. The V gene end was trimmed by 3 bases and the J gene end by 4 bases; junction bases not matched to a gene: 8. From germline, CDR1 is LNHNV and CDR2 YYDKDF (reference sequence). The DNA for the CDR3 is TGTGCCACCAGCAGGGGGACAGGGGTTGTCAGCTATGGCTACACCTTC. Translated: CATSRGTGVVSYGYTF.

This clonotype has only a few counts. The genes are TRBV18 and TRBJ2-5; 8 bases fit TRBD1. V shed 4 bases, J shed 4 bases, and the junction held 5 bases outside the gene matches. Germline loops: CDR1 KGHSH, CDR2 LQKENI. CDR3 length: 14 residues. CDR3: CASSLDRVGETQYF. The CDR3 DNA sequence: TGTGCCAGCTCACTGGACAGGGTCGGAGAGACCCAGTACTTC.

This clonotype was found a few times. V and J are TRBV11-2 and TRBJ2-1; D is ambiguous. The CDR3 consists of 13 residues. Between the trimmed V and J ends, which lost 5 bases and 5 bases, there was a span of 10 bases. The germline V gene encodes CDR1 SGHAT and CDR2 FQNNGV. The CDR3 reads CASSPPWDNEQFF. The DNA for the CDR3 is TGTGCCAGCAGCCCCCCCTGGGACAATGAGCAGTTCTTC.

This clonotype has more than one count but fewer than ten. The chain carries TRBV12-3 or TRBV12-4 and TRBJ1-2, with no clear D. The ends were cut back, 4 bases at V and 5 bases at J, with 17 bases in the middle. The CDR3 length is 15 residues. The CDR3 here is CASSSDGVGRYGYTF. In DNA form, the CDR3 reads TGTGCCAGCAGTTCCGACGGGGTTGGGAGATATGGCTACACCTTC.

This clonotype was counted ten times or more. The J gene is TRBJ2-4, the V gene TRBV9, with TRBD1 matching over 7 bases. The CDR3 sequence is 16 residues long. Germline loops: CDR1 SGDLS, CDR2 YYNGEE. V lost 2 bases and J lost 0; bases outside the gene matches: 5. Written as DNA, the CDR3 is TGTGCCAGCAGCGTCGACAGGGACCTAGCCAAAAACATTCAGTACTTC. This translates into CASSVDRDLAKNIQYF.

This clonotype was observed at least ten times. The chain carries TRBV5-1 and TRBJ1-5; 9 bases fit TRBD1. Germline V CDR1 and CDR2: SGHRS, YFSETQ. The junction had 5 bases not matched to a gene; V was cut back by 0 bases and J by 7 bases. CDR3 length: 15 residues. Written as DNA, the CDR3 is TGCGCCAGCAGCTTGGGGGGACAGGGTAACCAGCCCCAGCATTTT. Translating it yields CASSLGGQGNQPQHF.

This clonotype appeared many times. The genes are TRBV20-1 and TRBJ2-7; D may correspond to TRBD1 or TRBD2 (6 bases each). Trimming cost V 5 bases and J 3 bases, with 14 bases left between them. In germline, CDR1 is DFQATT, CDR2 SNEGSKA (reference sequence). The CDR3 runs 13 residues. CDR3 sequence: CSARLGGFYEQYF. CDR3 DNA sequence: TGCAGTGCTCGACTAGGGGGTTTCTACGAGCAGTACTTC.

This chain links TRBV2 with TRBJ2-2, with TRBD2 matching 11 bases. CDR3 size: 16 residues. In germline, CDR1 is SNHLY, CDR2 FYNNEI. Trimming removed 8 bases from V and 1 base from J; junction bases left unmatched: 6. CDR3 in DNA: TGTGCCAGCGATGAACTAGCGGGGGAGAACACCGGGGAGCTGTTTTTT. This codes for CASDELAGENTGELFF.

This clonotype was seen only a few times. The genes are TRBV19 and TRBJ1-4; TRBD1 aligns across 8 bases. The length of the CDR3 is 14 residues. V was pared by 7 bases and J by 7 bases, with 8 bases of the junction left unmatched. Per the germline V gene, CDR1 is LNHDA and CDR2 is SQIVND (reference sequence). CDR3 sequence: CASTGQGGSEKLFF. As DNA, the CDR3 is TGTGCCAGTACCGGACAGGGAGGAAGTGAAAAACTGTTTTTT.

This clonotype was recorded at least ten times. The rearrangement joins TRBV7-6 to TRBJ1-4; D is undetermined. From germline, CDR1 is SGHVS and CDR2 FNYEAQ. The V gene lost 5 bases and the J gene lost 7 bases, with 17 bases spanning the gap. This CDR3 comprises 15 residues. In DNA form, the CDR3 reads TGTGCCAGCAGCGTCTACACGGGGTTTGGTGAAAAACTGTTTTTT. It codes for CASSVYTGFGEKLFF. Full variable domain (missing parts from reference TRBV7-6 and TRBJ1-4): GAGVSQSPRYKVTKRGQDVALRCDPISGHVSLYWYRQALGQGPEFLTYFNYEAQQDKSGLPNDRFSAERPEGSISTLTIQRTEQRDSAMYRCASSVYTGFGEKLFFGSGTQLSVL.

In this sample, this clonotype turned up a few times. The V call is TRBV7-3, the J call TRBJ1-1; D not resolved. The V end lost 3 bases, the J end lost 4 bases, and 12 bases lay between the germline ends. The germline V gene encodes CDR1 SGHTA and CDR2 FQGTGA. The CDR3 covers 14 residues. Written as DNA, the CDR3 is TGTGCCAGCAGCTTGGGTCCCTTGGGCACTGAAGCTTTCTTT. This translates into CASSLGPLGTEAFF.

The chain combines TRBV5-6 with TRBJ1-5; a possible D gene is TRBD1 (5 bases). Germline loops: CDR1 SGHDT, CDR2 YYEEEE. This CDR3 is 16 amino acids long. The V gene lost 0 bases and the J gene lost 1 base, with 11 bases spanning the gap. CDR3 sequence: CASSLEGRGSNQPQHF. The CDR3 DNA is TGTGCCAGCAGCTTGGAGGGGCGTGGAAGCAATCAGCCCCAGCATTTT. The full variable domain, rest sourced from reference TRBV5-6 and TRBJ1-5, is DAGVTQSPTHLIKTRGQQVTLRCSPKSGHDTVSWYQQALGQGPQFIFQYYEEEERQRGNFPDRFSGHQFPNYSSELNVNALLLGDSALYLCASSLEGRGSNQPQHFGDGTRLSIL.

This clonotype was picked up many times. The gene calls are TRBV27 and TRBJ1-2, with 8 bases identical to TRBD1. Germline lookup yields CDR1 MNHEY and CDR2 SMNVEV (reference sequence). V lost 5 bases and J lost 5; bases outside the gene matches: 10. The CDR3 loop spans 15 amino acids. The CDR3 bases are TGTGCCAGCAGTACCGGACAGGGCAATCTTTATGGCTACACCTTC. Its translation: CASSTGQGNLYGYTF.

This clonotype was seen at least ten times. The V call is TRBV14, the J call TRBJ1-1; D uncertain. V was pared by 1 base and J by 0 bases, with 12 bases between. The CDR3 consists of 16 residues. The germline V gene has CDR1 SGHDN and CDR2 FVKESK. The CDR3 region has the DNA TGTGCCAGCAGCCAAGTTCACCCGGGGATGAACACTGAAGCTTTCTTT. It translates to CASSQVHPGMNTEAFF.

This chain connects TRBV11-2 to TRBJ2-3; TRBD2 matches 10 bases. CDR3 length: 16 amino acids. Losses at the gene ends were 4 bases for V and 5 bases for J; bases not matched to a gene: 9. Per the germline V gene, CDR1 is SGHAT and CDR2 is FQNNGV. The CDR3 DNA reads TGTGCCAGCAGCTCCTTGGTAGCGGGGGGCATAGATACGCAGTATTTT. Its protein is CASSSLVAGGIDTQYF.

This clonotype appeared many times. The rearrangement joins TRBV6-2 or TRBV6-3 to TRBJ2-6, with D uncertain. V was shortened by 7 bases and J by 0 bases, with 16 bases between the two germline ends. The germline CDR1 and CDR2 sequences are MNHEY and SVGEGT. The CDR3 runs to 17 residues. The CDR3 region is CASTPADQRSGANVLTF. As DNA, the CDR3 is TGTGCCAGCACCCCGGCCGATCAGCGCTCTGGGGCCAACGTCCTGACTTTC.

This clonotype was counted many times. This chain uses TRBV2 with TRBJ1-2; TRBD1 aligns across 8 bases. V trimming: 6 bases; J trimming: 3 bases; junction bases outside the gene matches: 3. CDR3 length equals 13 residues. CDR1 is SNHLY, CDR2 FYNNEI, per germline. CDR3 in amino acids: CASRGQGDYGYTF. For the CDR3, the DNA is TGTGCCAGCAGAGGACAGGGAGACTATGGCTACACCTTC.

This clonotype was found many times. The CDR3 nucleotides read TGTGCCACCAGCAGAGAGGGACAGGCCTACGAGCAGTACTTC. Its protein product is CATSREGQAYEQYF. This chain uses TRBV15 with TRBJ2-7, with TRBD1 identical over 8 bases. Losses at the gene ends were 0 bases for V and 2 bases for J; bases not matched to a gene: 0. From germline, CDR1 is LNHNV and CDR2 YYDKDF (reference sequence). CDR3 size: 14 residues. Complete variable domain (other parts from reference TRBV15 and TRBJ2-7): DAMVIQNPRYQVTQFGKPVTLSCSQTLNHNVMYWYQQKSSQAPKLLFHYYDKDFNNEADTPDNFQSRRPNTSFCFLDIRSPGLGDTAMYLCATSREGQAYEQYFGPGTRLTVT.

The chain uses TRBV2 and TRBJ2-4; 11 nucleotides agree with TRBD2. The CDR3 is made up of 19 amino acids. Germline CDR1 reads SNHLY; CDR2 reads FYNNEI. V trimming: 3 bases; J trimming: 0 bases; junction bases outside the gene matches: 10. The CDR3 spells CASSESTSGMRLAKNIQYF. CDR3 coding DNA: TGTGCCAGCAGTGAGTCGACTAGCGGGATGCGTCTAGCCAAAAACATTCAGTACTTC.

The chain couples TRBV18 to TRBJ1-2, with D perhaps matching TRBD1 (5 bases). Germline V gene data show CDR1 as KGHSH and CDR2 as LQKENI. The length of the CDR3 is 14 residues. V dropped 2 bases and J dropped 5 bases, with 12 bases sitting between them. The CDR3: CASSPSREGYGYTF. CDR3 coding DNA: TGTGCCAGCTCACCATCCAGGGAGGGGTATGGCTACACCTTC.

This clonotype came up a few times. This chain uses TRBV20-1 with TRBJ2-1, with 15 bases lining up with TRBD2. This CDR3 is 15 amino acids long. CDR1 is DFQATT and CDR2 is SNEGSKA in the germline V gene (reference sequence). V dropped 5 bases and J dropped 7; count of bases not matched to a gene: 6. CDR3 in DNA: TGCAGTGCTCACCATGGACTAGCGGGGGGGAATGAGCAGTTCTTC. Its translation is CSAHHGLAGGNEQFF.

The sample holds many counts of this clonotype. V usage is TRBV6-5 and J usage is TRBJ2-7; perhaps D is TRBD1 or TRBD2 (6 bases each). Germline lookup yields CDR1 MNHEY and CDR2 SVGAGI. This CDR3 contains 16 residues. V lost 6 bases and J 2 bases, leaving 20 bases between the germline ends. Here the CDR3 reads CASSPLPRGVTYEQYF. CDR3 nucleotides: TGTGCCAGCAGCCCCCTCCCGAGGGGGGTCACCTACGAGCAGTACTTC.